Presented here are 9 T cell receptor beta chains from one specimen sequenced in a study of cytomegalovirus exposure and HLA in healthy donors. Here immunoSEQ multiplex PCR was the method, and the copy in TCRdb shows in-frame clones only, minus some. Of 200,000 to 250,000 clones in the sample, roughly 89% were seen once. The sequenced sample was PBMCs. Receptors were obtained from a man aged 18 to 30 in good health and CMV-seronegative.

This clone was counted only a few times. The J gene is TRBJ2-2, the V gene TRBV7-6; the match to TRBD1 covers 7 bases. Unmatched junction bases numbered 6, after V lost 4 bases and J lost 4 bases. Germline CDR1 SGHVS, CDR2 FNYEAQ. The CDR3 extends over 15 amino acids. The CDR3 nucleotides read TGTGCCAGCAGCTCAGGGACAGCCTCCACCGGGGAGCTGTTTTTT. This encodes CASSSGTASTGELFF.

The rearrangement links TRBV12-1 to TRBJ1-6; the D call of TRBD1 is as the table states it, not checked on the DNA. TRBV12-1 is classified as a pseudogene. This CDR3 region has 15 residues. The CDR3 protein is CASNGTAVTDSPLHF. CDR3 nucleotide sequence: TGTGCCAGCAACGGGACAGCTGTAACGGATTCACCCCTCCACTTT.

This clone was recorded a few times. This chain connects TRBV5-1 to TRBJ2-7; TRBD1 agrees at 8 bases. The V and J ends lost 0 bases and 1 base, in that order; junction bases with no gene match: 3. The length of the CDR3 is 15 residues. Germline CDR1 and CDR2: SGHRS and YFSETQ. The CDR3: CASSLGQGASYEQYF. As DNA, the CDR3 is TGCGCCAGCAGCTTGGGCCAGGGGGCTTCCTACGAGCAGTACTTC.

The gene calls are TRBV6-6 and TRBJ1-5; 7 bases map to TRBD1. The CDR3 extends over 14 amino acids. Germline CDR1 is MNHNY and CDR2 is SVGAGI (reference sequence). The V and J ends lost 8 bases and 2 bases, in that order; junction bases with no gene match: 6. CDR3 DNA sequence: TGTGCCAGCGTCCAAACAGGGGGCAATCAGCCCCAGCATTTT. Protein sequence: CASVQTGGNQPQHF.

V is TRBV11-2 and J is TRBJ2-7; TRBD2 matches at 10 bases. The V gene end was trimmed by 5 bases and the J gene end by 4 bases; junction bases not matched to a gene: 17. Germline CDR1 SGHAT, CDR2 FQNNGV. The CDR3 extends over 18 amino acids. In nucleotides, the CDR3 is TGTGCCAGCAGCACCCTTGCAGGGCGGGCTAGCGGGAGATACGAGCAGTACTTC. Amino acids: CASSTLAGRASGRYEQYF.

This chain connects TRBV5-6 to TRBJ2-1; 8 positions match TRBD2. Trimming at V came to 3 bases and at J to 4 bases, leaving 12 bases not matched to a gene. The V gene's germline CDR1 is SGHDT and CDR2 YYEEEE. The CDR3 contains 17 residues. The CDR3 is CASSYRGTSGFYNEQFF. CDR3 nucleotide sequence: TGTGCCAGCAGCTATCGCGGGACTAGTGGTTTTTACAATGAGCAGTTCTTC.

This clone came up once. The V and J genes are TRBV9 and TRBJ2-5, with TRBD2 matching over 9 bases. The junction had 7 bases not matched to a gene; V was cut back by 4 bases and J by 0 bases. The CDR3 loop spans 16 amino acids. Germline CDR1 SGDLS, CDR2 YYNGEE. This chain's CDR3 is CASSRAGGTNQETQYF. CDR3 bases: TGTGCCAGCAGCAGAGCGGGGGGAACGAACCAAGAGACCCAGTACTTC.

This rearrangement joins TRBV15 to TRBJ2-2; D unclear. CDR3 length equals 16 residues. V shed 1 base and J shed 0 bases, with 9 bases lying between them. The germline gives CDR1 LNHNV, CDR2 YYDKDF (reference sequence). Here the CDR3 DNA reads TGTGCCACCAGCAGAGGCGATATAGCGAACACCGGGGAGCTGTTTTTT. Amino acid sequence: CATSRGDIANTGELFF. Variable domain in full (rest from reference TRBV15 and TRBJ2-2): DAMVIQNPRYQVTQFGKPVTLSCSQTLNHNVMYWYQQKSSQAPKLLFHYYDKDFNNEADTPDNFQSRRPNTSFCFLDIRSPGLGDTAMYLCATSRGDIANTGELFFGEGSRLTVL.

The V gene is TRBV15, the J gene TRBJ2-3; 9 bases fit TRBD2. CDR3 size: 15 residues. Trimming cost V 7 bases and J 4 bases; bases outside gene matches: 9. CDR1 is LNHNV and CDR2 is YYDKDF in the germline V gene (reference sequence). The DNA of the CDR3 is TGTGCCACCACCGGGCCAGCGGGGGGCCCAGATACGCAGTATTTT. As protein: CATTGPAGGPDTQYF.